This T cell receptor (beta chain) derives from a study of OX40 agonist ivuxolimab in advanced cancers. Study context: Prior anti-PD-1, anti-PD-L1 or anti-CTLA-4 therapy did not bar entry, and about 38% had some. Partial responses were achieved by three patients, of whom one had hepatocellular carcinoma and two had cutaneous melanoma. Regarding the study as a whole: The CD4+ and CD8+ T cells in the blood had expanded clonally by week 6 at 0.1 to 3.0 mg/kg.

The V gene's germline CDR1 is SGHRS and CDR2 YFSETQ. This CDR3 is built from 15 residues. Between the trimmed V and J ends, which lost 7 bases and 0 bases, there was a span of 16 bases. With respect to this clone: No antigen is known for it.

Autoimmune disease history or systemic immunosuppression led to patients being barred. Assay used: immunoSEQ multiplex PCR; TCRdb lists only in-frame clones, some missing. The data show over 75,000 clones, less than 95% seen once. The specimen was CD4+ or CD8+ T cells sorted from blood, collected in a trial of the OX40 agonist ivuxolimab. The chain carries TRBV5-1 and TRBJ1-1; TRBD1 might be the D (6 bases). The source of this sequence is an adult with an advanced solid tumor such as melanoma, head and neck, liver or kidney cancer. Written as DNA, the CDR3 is TGCGCCAGCCGATCAACAGGGATGATGAACACTGAAGCTTTCTTT. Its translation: CASRSTGMMNTEAFF.